A selection of T cell receptor beta chains follows, all from one sample in a study of technical replicates of blood from a handful of donors. Profiled with immunoSEQ multiplex PCR; TCRdb holds only in-frame clones, not every one. The table includes about 88,000 clones, 94% detected once. Material: T cells isolated from PBMCs. The receptors derive from a human donor in good health. Both conserved end residues are part of each CDR3. D genes are given only for firm matches. Size is omitted from some rows. Given values are once, few, many or a class for expanded clones.

J,size,V,D,CDR3,DNA
TRBJ1-1,-,TRBV6-6,-,CASSRQNTEAFF,TGTGCCAGCAGCCGACAGAACACTGAAGCTTTCTTT
TRBJ1-4,-,TRBV21-1,-,CAGGGNEKLFF,TGTGCCGGGGGGGGAAACGAAAAACTGTTTTTT
TRBJ2-3,-,TRBV6-6,-,CASSEAVTDTQYF,TGTGCCAGCAGTGAGGCGGTCACAGATACGCAGTATTTT
TRBJ2-7,-,TRBV4-1,-,CASSQASQLGDELPNNEQYF,TGCGCCAGCAGCCAAGCTTCTCAACTGGGAGACGAACTACCTAACAACGAGCAGTACTTC
TRBJ1-2,-,TRBV30,-,CAWSNRVEGGYTF,TGTGCCTGGAGCAACAGGGTAGAGGGAGGCTACACCTTC
TRBJ1-1,few,TRBV30,-,CAWRVGRAVTEAFF,TGTGCCTGGAGAGTGGGCAGGGCGGTCACTGAAGCTTTCTTT
TRBJ2-1,-,TRBV5-8,TRBD2,CASSPWTSGGYNEQFF,TGTGCCAGCAGCCCTTGGACTAGCGGGGGCTACAATGAGCAGTTCTTC
TRBJ1-1,-,TRBV5-1,-,CASSLEPAAEKRAFF,TGCGCCAGCAGCTTGGAGCCGGCGGCGGAGAAAAGGGCTTTCTTT
TRBJ1-2,-,TRBV5-5,TRBD1,CASFGGQGPDGYTF,TGTGCCAGCTTCGGGGGACAGGGCCCGGATGGCTACACCTTC
TRBJ1-1,-,TRBV5-1,-,CASSPTAANTEAFF,TGCGCCAGCAGCCCCACTGCGGCGAACACTGAAGCTTTCTTT
TRBJ1-1,-,TRBV27,TRBD1,CASSLQGAESVAFF,TGTGCCAGCAGTTTACAGGGGGCCGAAAGTGTAGCTTTCTTT
TRBJ1-5,-,TRBV12-5,-,CASGLVIKGRDQPQHF,TGTGCTAGTGGTTTGGTAATAAAAGGGAGGGATCAGCCCCAGCATTTT
TRBJ2-7,-,TRBV6-5,TRBD2,CASTSGRIAHEQYF,TGTGCCAGTACTAGCGGGAGAATTGCTCACGAGCAGTACTTC
TRBJ2-7,-,TRBV7-9,TRBD1,CASSYTGDEQYF,TGTGCCAGCAGCTACACAGGGGACGAGCAGTACTTC
TRBJ2-2,-,TRBV19,TRBD1,CASSIRGQGNTGELFF,TGTGCCAGTAGTATCCGCGGACAGGGGAACACCGGGGAGCTGTTTTTT
TRBJ2-2,once,TRBV18,-,CASSPPTGGGNGELFF,TGTGCCAGCTCACCACCTACCGGGGGTGGAAACGGGGAGCTGTTTTTT
TRBJ1-2,-,TRBV10-2,TRBD1,CASSGDRGERGYTF,TGCGCCAGCAGCGGGGACAGGGGTGAACGGGGCTACACCTTC
TRBJ2-5,-,TRBV5-1,-,CASSSTLETQYF,TGCGCCAGCAGCTCAACTTTAGAGACCCAGTACTTC
TRBJ2-6,-,TRBV27,TRBD1,CASSSGQGANVLTF,TGTGCCAGCAGTTCGGGACAGGGGGCCAACGTCCTGACTTTC
TRBJ2-1,-,TRBV6-4,-,CASSERAGVGYNEQFF,TGTGCCAGCAGTGAAAGGGCAGGGGTTGGGTACAATGAGCAGTTCTTC
TRBJ2-2,-,TRBV7-8,-,CASSLSRRGRTGELFF,TGTGCCAGCAGCTTATCGAGGAGGGGGCGAACCGGGGAGCTGTTTTTT
TRBJ2-2,-,TRBV14,TRBD1,CASAARDRAITGELFF,TGTGCCAGCGCCGCTCGGGACAGGGCCATCACCGGGGAGCTGTTTTTT
TRBJ2-3,-,TRBV19,TRBD2,CATRPPSSGPTDTQYF,TGTGCCACCCGTCCCCCAAGTAGCGGGCCAACAGATACGCAGTATTTT
TRBJ2-5,-,TRBV5-4,-,CASSPIEPGQETQYF,TGTGCCAGCAGCCCTATTGAACCGGGCCAAGAGACCCAGTACTTC
TRBJ2-5,once,TRBV5-4,-,CASSRKFLTVKETQYF,TGTGCCAGCAGCCGAAAATTCTTAACAGTGAAGGAGACCCAGTACTTC
TRBJ2-7,once,TRBV11-3,TRBD2,CASSHRTSGYEQYF,TGTGCCAGCAGCCACCGGACTAGCGGTTACGAGCAGTACTTC
TRBJ1-4,-,TRBV27,-,CASSFRGEKLFF,TGTGCCAGCAGTTTCAGGGGTGAAAAACTGTTTTTT
TRBJ2-5,once,TRBV6-5,-,CASSYVAGGETQYF,TGTGCCAGCAGTTACGTCGCGGGCGGAGAGACCCAGTACTTC
TRBJ2-3,-,TRBV2,-,CASSVTSSSTDTQYF,TGTGCCAGCAGTGTGACCTCTAGCAGCACAGATACGCAGTATTTT
TRBJ2-3,-,TRBV9,TRBD2,CASSPTWGGPDTQYF,TGTGCCAGCAGCCCCACCTGGGGGGGACCAGATACGCAGTATTTT
TRBJ2-3,-,TRBV30,TRBD2,CAWRLPGLAGGRGDTQYF,TGTGCCTGGAGGCTCCCGGGACTAGCGGGAGGGCGGGGAGATACGCAGTATTTT
TRBJ1-1,-,TRBV6-1,TRBD1,CASRGQVNTEAFF,TGTGCCAGCAGAGGACAGGTGAACACTGAAGCTTTCTTT
TRBJ1-1,-,TRBV29-1,-,CSVVQGNTEAFF,TGCAGCGTTGTTCAGGGGAACACTGAAGCTTTCTTT
TRBJ2-2,-,TRBV7-9,-,CASSPQLTGELFF,TGTGCCAGCAGCCCACAGCTGACAGGGGAGCTGTTTTTT
TRBJ2-3,-,TRBV11-3,TRBD2,CASSLPGTSGDLDTQYF,TGTGCCAGCAGCTTACCCGGGACTAGCGGGGATTTAGATACGCAGTATTTT
TRBJ2-7,-,TRBV2,TRBD1,CASSYQGAHEQYF,TGTGCCAGCAGCTACCAGGGGGCTCACGAGCAGTACTTC
TRBJ1-2,-,TRBV7-6,-,CASSSRGPANYGYTF,TGTGCCAGCAGCTCTAGGGGCCCAGCTAACTATGGCTACACCTTC
TRBJ2-1,-,TRBV4-1,TRBD2,CASSQVGGSGRVLEQFF,TGCGCCAGCAGCCAAGTTGGGGGTAGCGGGAGAGTGCTTGAGCAGTTCTTC
TRBJ1-5,-,TRBV30,TRBD1,CAWSLGQGSNQPQHF,TGTGCCTGGAGTTTAGGACAGGGTAGTAATCAGCCCCAGCATTTT
TRBJ2-7,-,TRBV11-2,-,CASSLVSRGYEQYF,TGTGCCAGCAGCTTAGTGTCTAGGGGGTACGAGCAGTACTTC
TRBJ2-4,-,TRBV6-1,TRBD2,CASSEAGVPGIQYF,TGTGCCAGCAGCGAGGCGGGAGTCCCGGGCATTCAGTACTTC
TRBJ1-2,-,TRBV19,-,CASSIIDSLNYGYTF,TGTGCCAGTAGTATAATAGACAGCCTTAACTATGGCTACACCTTC
TRBJ2-3,once,TRBV11-2,-,CASSLLGTDTQYF,TGTGCCAGCAGCTTACTCGGCACAGATACGCAGTATTTT
TRBJ2-1,-,TRBV4-2,-,CASSQSGSYNEQFF,TGTGCCAGCAGCCAAAGCGGCTCCTACAATGAGCAGTTCTTC
TRBJ2-7,-,TRBV14,TRBD2,CASSQSFGRGGEQYF,TGTGCCAGCAGCCAATCTTTCGGGAGGGGAGGGGAGCAGTACTTC
TRBJ2-7,-,TRBV6-5,TRBD1,CASSQPGQQYEQYF,TGTGCCAGCAGTCAGCCGGGACAGCAGTACGAGCAGTACTTC
TRBJ1-2,-,TRBV2,TRBD1,CASSEAQEGQSF,TGTGCCAGCAGTGAAGCTCAGGAGGGACAGTCCTTC
TRBJ1-3,-,TRBV5-1,-,CASATTEPGNTIYF,TGCGCCAGCGCTACGACAGAACCTGGAAACACCATATATTTT
TRBJ1-4,-,TRBV4-1,TRBD1,CASSQERQGSFGKLFF,TGCGCCAGCAGCCAAGAAAGACAGGGGTCGTTCGGAAAACTGTTTTTT
TRBJ2-3,-,TRBV4-1,TRBD1,CASSQQGAVNTQYF,TGCGCCAGCAGCCAACAGGGGGCGGTTAATACGCAGTATTTT
TRBJ2-3,-,TRBV7-9,-,CASSLLELSTDTQYF,TGTGCCAGCAGCTTACTGGAGTTGTCCACAGATACGCAGTATTTT
TRBJ1-1,-,TRBV5-1,-,CASSLAGGTGTMNTEAFF,TGCGCCAGCAGCTTGGCTGGGGGCACAGGGACCATGAACACTGAAGCTTTCTTT